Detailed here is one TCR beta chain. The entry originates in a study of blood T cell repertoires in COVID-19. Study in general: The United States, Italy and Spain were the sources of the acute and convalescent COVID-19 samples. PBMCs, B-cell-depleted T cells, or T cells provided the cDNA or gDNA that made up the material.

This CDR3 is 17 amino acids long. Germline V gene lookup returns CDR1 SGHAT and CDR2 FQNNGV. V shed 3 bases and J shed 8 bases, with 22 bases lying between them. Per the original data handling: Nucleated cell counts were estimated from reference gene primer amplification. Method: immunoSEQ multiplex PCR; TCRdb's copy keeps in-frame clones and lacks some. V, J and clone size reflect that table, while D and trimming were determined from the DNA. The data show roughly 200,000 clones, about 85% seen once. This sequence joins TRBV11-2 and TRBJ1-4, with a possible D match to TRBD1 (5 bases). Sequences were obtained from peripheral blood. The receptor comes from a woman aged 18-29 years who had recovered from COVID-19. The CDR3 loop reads CASSFRIKGQEPEKLFF. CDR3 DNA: TGTGCCAGCAGCTTTCGAATCAAGGGGCAGGAGCCCGAAAAACTGTTTTTT. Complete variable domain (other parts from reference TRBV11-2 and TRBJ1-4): EAGVAQSPRYKIIEKRQSVAFWCNPISGHATLYWYQQILGQGPKLLIQFQNNGVVDDSQLPKDRFSAERLKGVDSTLKIQPAKLEDSAVYLCASSFRIKGQEPEKLFFGSGTQLSVL.